One sample yielded the 25 T cell receptor beta chains listed below, sequenced in a study of TIL therapy for anti-PD-1-resistant metastatic lung cancer. Time point described: pre-treatment sample, taken before nivolumab and TIL therapy. Tumor tissue came from excised metastases, mostly pleural nodules or supraclavicular lymph nodes. The immunoSEQ assay was v3. Profiled with immunoSEQ multiplex PCR; TCRdb holds only in-frame clones, not every one. This table has 45,000 to 60,000 clones, about three quarters appearing once. The material sequenced was tumor tissue, taken at baseline. Receptors originate from a person aged 25-85 years with non-small cell lung cancer.

The chain's CDR3 is CASTFTRTTEAFF. DNA of the CDR3: TGTGCCAGTACTTTTACCCGAACCACTGAAGCTTTCTTT. The gene calls are TRBV19 and TRBJ1-1; unclear D gene. This CDR3 is built from 13 residues. Trimming removed 7 bases at V and 4 bases at J, with 13 bases between. Germline V gives CDR1 LNHDA, CDR2 SQIVND (reference sequence).

The gene calls are TRBV29-1 and TRBJ1-2; the D is unclear. In germline, CDR1 is SQVTM, CDR2 ANQGSEA. The V gene lost 2 bases and the J gene lost 4 bases, with 8 bases spanning the gap. This CDR3 spans 12 amino acids. CDR3 coding DNA: TGCAGCGTTGAAAGGGCAACCTATGGCTACACCTTC. It yields the protein CSVERATYGYTF.

The gene calls are TRBV27 and TRBJ1-5; 10 bases agree with TRBD1. The CDR3 covers 14 residues. The V gene end was trimmed by 4 bases and the J gene end by 7 bases; junction bases not matched to a gene: 4. Germline V lookup: CDR1 MNHEY, CDR2 SMNVEV (reference sequence). The CDR3 sequence: CASSWTGGEQPQHF. For the CDR3, the DNA is TGTGCCAGCAGTTGGACAGGGGGTGAGCAGCCCCAGCATTTT.

This chain connects TRBV27 to TRBJ1-5; 8 positions match TRBD1. CDR1 MNHEY and CDR2 SMNVEV come from the germline V gene (reference sequence). V was pared by 2 bases and J by 6 bases, with 6 bases of the junction left unmatched. CDR3 length: 15 residues. DNA of the CDR3: TGTGCCAGCAGTTTAAAACAGGGGGTAAGTCAGCCCCAGCATTTT. Its protein product is CASSLKQGVSQPQHF.

The genes are TRBV6-1 and TRBJ1-1; no firm D call. V was clipped by 0 bases and J by 6 bases, with 11 bases between them. CDR1 and CDR2 from the germline V gene are MNHNS and SASEGT. This CDR3 contains 14 residues. The CDR3 loop is CASSEAGFVAEAFF. The CDR3 DNA is TGTGCCAGCAGTGAAGCGGGGTTTGTGGCTGAAGCTTTCTTT.

The genes are TRBV10-3 and TRBJ1-4; possible D gene TRBD1, 5 bases. Germline CDR1 is ENHRY and CDR2 is SYGVKD. Trimming shortened V by 2 bases and J by 3 bases, and 7 bases separated the two germline ends. The CDR3 runs 14 residues. The CDR3: CAISEGAPNEKLFF. CDR3 bases: TGTGCCATCAGTGAGGGGGCCCCTAATGAAAAACTGTTTTTT.

The chain joins TRBV25-1 to TRBJ1-1, with D possibly matching TRBD1 (5 bases). The CDR3 is 14 residues long. In germline, CDR1 is MGHDK, CDR2 SYGVNS. V shed 4 bases and J shed 4 bases, with 13 bases lying between them. The CDR3 loop is CASSGGAGGTEAFF. The DNA of the CDR3 is TGTGCCAGCAGTGGAGGGGCGGGGGGCACTGAAGCTTTCTTT.

The CDR3 DNA reads as TGTGCCAGCAGCTTAGTAGGTTGGGAACGGCGACTTACCTACGAGCAGTACTTC. This codes for CASSLVGWERRLTYEQYF. The chain joins TRBV13 to TRBJ2-7; D is ambiguous. The CDR3 loop spans 18 amino acids. The V gene lost 1 base and the J gene lost 2 bases, with 21 bases spanning the gap. Germline V CDR1 and CDR2: PRHDT, FYEKMQ (reference sequence).

The rearrangement uses TRBV5-1 and TRBJ2-7, with 8 bases lining up with TRBD2. The CDR3 length is 13 residues. Trimming cost V 5 bases and J 2 bases; bases outside gene matches: 3. From germline, CDR1 is SGHRS and CDR2 YFSETQ. For the CDR3, the DNA is TGCGCCAGCAGTCCCGGGGGGGCCTACGAGCAGTACTTC. It is translated as CASSPGGAYEQYF.

The V call is TRBV6-4, the J call TRBJ1-2; possibly TRBD1 for D (6 bases). Trimming stripped 0 bases from V and 2 bases from J, with 10 bases between. Germline CDR1 MRHNA, CDR2 SNTAGT. The CDR3 runs to 15 residues. The DNA of the CDR3 is TGTGCCAGCAGTGACTCTCCAGGGACAAACTATGGCTACACCTTC. It encodes CASSDSPGTNYGYTF.

This clone appeared a few times. The rearrangement uses TRBV5-1 and TRBJ1-3; D unresolved. This CDR3 has 16 residues. V lost 1 base and J 4 bases, leaving 15 bases between the germline ends. CDR1 is SGHRS and CDR2 is YFSETQ in the germline V gene. CDR3 DNA sequence: TGCGCCAGCAGCTTGAGCGGAAAAGGGCAAGGAAACACCATATATTTT. It codes for CASSLSGKGQGNTIYF.

This clone was seen more than once but under ten times. The rearrangement joins TRBV7-8 to TRBJ2-7; D may correspond to TRBD1 or TRBD2 (5 bases each). Between the trimmed V and J ends, which lost 5 bases and 6 bases, there was a span of 17 bases. This CDR3 is built from 14 residues. Germline assignment: CDR1 SGHVS and CDR2 FQNEAQ. CDR3 DNA sequence: TGTGCCAGCAGCCGAGGGGTCGTCAGGACCGAGCAGTACTTC. Its translation is CASSRGVVRTEQYF.

This clone was seen more than once but under ten times. The chain has TRBV20-1 and TRBJ2-1; TRBD2 matches 7 bases. The CDR3 consists of 10 residues. CDR1 is DFQATT and CDR2 is SNEGSKA in the germline V gene (reference sequence). With V trimmed by 5 bases and J by 15 bases, 7 bases remained unmatched. CDR3 protein: CSAQGRESFF. CDR3 bases: TGCAGTGCTCAAGGGCGGGAGTCGTTCTTC.

The chain combines TRBV5-8 with TRBJ1-1; D gene ambiguous. This CDR3 is built from 14 residues. Germline V gene lookup returns CDR1 SGHTS and CDR2 YDEGEE. V lost 2 bases and J lost 4, with 12 bases in between. CDR3: CASSLWIGSTEAFF. CDR3 nucleotides: TGTGCCAGCAGCTTATGGATAGGGAGCACTGAAGCTTTCTTT.

This chain joins TRBV6-6 and TRBJ1-1; 10 nucleotides align to TRBD1. V dropped 1 base and J dropped 12; count of bases not matched to a gene: 5. Germline-derived CDR1 and CDR2 are MNHNY and SVGAGI (reference sequence). The CDR3 is 13 amino acids. The CDR3: CASSYWDRGQSFF. The CDR3 region has the DNA TGTGCCAGCAGTTACTGGGACAGGGGTCAATCTTTCTTT.

This chain joins TRBV5-1 and TRBJ1-4; possible D gene TRBD1, 5 bases. Germline CDR1 reads SGHRS; CDR2 reads YFSETQ. Trimming removed 4 bases from V and 7 bases from J, with 11 bases in between. This CDR3 has 13 residues. The CDR3 is CASSPEQVEKLFF. CDR3 nucleotides: TGCGCCAGCAGCCCAGAACAGGTTGAAAAACTGTTTTTT.

The CDR3 here is CASRRAQLSNQPQHF. In DNA, the CDR3 is TGTGCCAGCAGAAGAGCTCAGCTTAGCAATCAGCCCCAGCATTTT. The chain couples TRBV6-5 to TRBJ1-5; D ambiguous. Trimming cost V 6 bases and J 0 bases, with 12 bases left between them. This CDR3 has 15 amino acids. Looked up from germline, CDR1 is MNHEY and CDR2 is SVGAGI.

The chain recombines TRBV4-1 with TRBJ2-5; 10 nucleotides align to TRBD2. V shed 2 bases and J 3 bases; nucleotides not matched to a gene: 9. The CDR3 totals 17 residues. Germline CDR1 and CDR2: MGHRA and YSYEKL. CDR3 DNA: TGCGCCAGCAGCCAACTCTTGGGAGCGGGGGGGAAAGAGACCCAGTACTTC. This translates into CASSQLLGAGGKETQYF.

The gene calls are TRBV30 and TRBJ2-7; a weak D match, TRBD2 (5 bases). CDR3 length equals 18 residues. Germline CDR1 and CDR2: GTSNPN and SVGIG (reference sequence). V lost 0 bases and J lost 0, with 21 bases in between. CDR3 sequence reads: CAWSVRIVQTGNSYEQYF. The CDR3 DNA reads TGTGCCTGGAGTGTACGTATTGTCCAGACGGGGAACTCCTACGAGCAGTACTTC.

The chain couples TRBV11-2 to TRBJ2-7; D unresolved. Trimming cost V 2 bases and J 4 bases, with 3 bases left between them. Per germline, CDR1 SGHAT and CDR2 FQNNGV. The CDR3 runs 11 residues. The CDR3 reads CASSLNYEQYF. The CDR3 DNA is TGTGCCAGCAGCTTAAATTACGAGCAGTACTTC.

The chain employs TRBV7-2 and TRBJ2-7, with 14 nucleotides matching TRBD2. The CDR3 is 16 residues long. The V gene end was trimmed by 5 bases and the J gene end by 6 bases; junction bases not matched to a gene: 9. Looked up from germline, CDR1 is SGHTA and CDR2 is FQGNSA. In DNA form, the CDR3 reads TGTGCCAGCAGCATGGGACTAGCGGGAGTTCAGGCCGAGCAGTACTTC. It codes for CASSMGLAGVQAEQYF.

This chain uses TRBV27 with TRBJ2-5, with 7 nucleotides matching TRBD1. The V gene end was trimmed by 6 bases and the J gene end by 4 bases; junction bases not matched to a gene: 5. Germline V gene lookup returns CDR1 MNHEY and CDR2 SMNVEV (reference sequence). CDR3 size: 13 residues. In DNA form, the CDR3 reads TGTGCCAGCAGCCGACAGGGCGCAGAGACCCAGTACTTC. This sequence encodes CASSRQGAETQYF.

This clone was detected only once. This chain connects TRBV5-6 to TRBJ2-5; TRBD2 matches at 10 bases. This CDR3 is built from 15 residues. Germline V CDR1 and CDR2: SGHDT, YYEEEE. The ends lost 2 bases at V and 5 bases at J; junction bases unmatched: 6. The CDR3 bases are TGTGCCAGCAGCTTCCAAGCGGGGGGGCGGGAGACCCAGTACTTC. Protein product: CASSFQAGGRETQYF.

The chain recombines TRBV5-1 with TRBJ2-3; the D is unclear. This CDR3 spans 16 amino acids. Germline V lookup: CDR1 SGHRS, CDR2 YFSETQ. The V end was cut by 0 bases, the J end by 1 base, with 12 bases between. CDR3 nucleotide sequence: TGCGCCAGCAGCTTGGGAGACAAAATAGGCACAGATACGCAGTATTTT. Amino acid sequence: CASSLGDKIGTDTQYF.

V is TRBV7-2 and J is TRBJ2-3; TRBD2 agrees at 12 bases. The CDR3 runs 17 residues. Per germline, CDR1 SGHTA and CDR2 FQGNSA. The V and J ends lost 6 bases and 4 bases, in that order; junction bases with no gene match: 11. In DNA form, the CDR3 reads TGTGCCAGCAGTTTAATCGGGACTAGCGGGCGCGCAGATACGCAGTATTTT. Its protein product is CASSLIGTSGRADTQYF.